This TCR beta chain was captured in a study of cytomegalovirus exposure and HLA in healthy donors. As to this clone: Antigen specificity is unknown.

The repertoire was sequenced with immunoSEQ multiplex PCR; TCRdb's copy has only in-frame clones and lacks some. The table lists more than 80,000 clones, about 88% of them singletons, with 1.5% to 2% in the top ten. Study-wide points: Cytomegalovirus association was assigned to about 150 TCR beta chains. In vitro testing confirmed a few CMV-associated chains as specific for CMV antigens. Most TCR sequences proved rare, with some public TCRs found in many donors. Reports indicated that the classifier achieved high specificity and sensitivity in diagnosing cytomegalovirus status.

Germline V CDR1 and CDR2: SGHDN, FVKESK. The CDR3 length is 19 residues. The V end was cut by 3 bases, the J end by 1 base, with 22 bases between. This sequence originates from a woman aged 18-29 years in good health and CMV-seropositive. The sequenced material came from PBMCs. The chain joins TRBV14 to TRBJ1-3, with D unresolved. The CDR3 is CASSHLTRAPGESGNTIYF. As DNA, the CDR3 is TGTGCCAGCAGCCATCTAACTCGGGCGCCCGGGGAATCTGGAAACACCATATATTTT.